The next 18 T cell receptor beta chains were all read from a single sample in a study of blood T cell repertoires in COVID-19. The protocol was immunoSEQ multiplex PCR, while the TCRdb copy is restricted to in-frame clones and leaves out a portion. The sample holds roughly 69,000 clones; about 86% are singletons and the top ten take just under 4.5%. Source material: peripheral blood. Source of these receptors: a man aged 50 to 59 with active COVID-19.

This chain uses TRBV6-5 with TRBJ2-7, with D unclear. V dropped 3 bases and J dropped 6 bases, with 6 bases sitting between them. The CDR3 is made up of 11 amino acids. The germline V gene encodes CDR1 MNHEY and CDR2 SVGAGI. The CDR3 sequence: CASSYAGEQYF. The CDR3 DNA reads TGTGCCAGCAGTTATGCAGGCGAGCAGTACTTC.

The chain uses TRBV12-3 or TRBV12-4 and TRBJ1-6, with D uncertain. The V and J ends lost 11 bases and 6 bases respectively, with 14 bases between them. The CDR3 runs to 13 residues. CDR3 nucleotide sequence: TGTGCCTCTAAGGAGGCAAGTAATTCACCCCTCCACTTT. Its protein is CASKEASNSPLHF.

The V and J genes are TRBV7-2 and TRBJ1-6, with TRBD1 identical over 7 bases. V lost 2 bases, J lost 6 bases, and 4 bases stayed unmatched. Germline CDR1 and CDR2: SGHTA and FQGNSA. CDR3 size: 15 residues. The CDR3 coding sequence is TGTGCCAGCAGCTTAAGGGGGCAGGTTAATTCACCCCTCCACTTT. This translates into CASSLRGQVNSPLHF.

V is TRBV7-3 and J is TRBJ2-1, with D maybe TRBD2 (6 bases). The CDR3 sequence is 15 residues long. Germline assignment: CDR1 SGHTA and CDR2 FQGTGA. V shed 3 bases and J shed 4 bases, with 13 bases lying between them. CDR3 region: CASSFRSGVYNEQFF. Here the CDR3 DNA reads TGTGCCAGCAGCTTTAGGTCGGGGGTTTACAATGAGCAGTTCTTC.

This clone was detected once. The rearrangement joins TRBV27 to TRBJ1-1, with D perhaps matching TRBD1 (6 bases). The CDR3 has 14 amino acids. The V gene lost 2 bases and the J gene lost 10 bases, with 17 bases spanning the gap. Germline CDR1 is MNHEY and CDR2 is SMNVEV (reference sequence). This CDR3 reads CASSLQGPEYGAFF. CDR3 DNA sequence: TGTGCCAGCAGTTTACAGGGGCCTGAGTATGGAGCTTTCTTT.

The rearrangement links TRBV12-3 or TRBV12-4 to TRBJ2-3, with D possibly matching TRBD1 (6 bases). The CDR3 runs 13 residues. V was shortened by 6 bases and J by 8 bases, with 15 bases between the two germline ends. DNA of the CDR3: TGTGCCAGCAGCCCAGGGACAACCACTACGCAGTATTTT. Translating it yields CASSPGTTTTQYF.

This chain links TRBV27 with TRBJ2-1; D is ambiguous. Trimming removed 5 bases from V and 0 bases from J, with 8 bases in between. The CDR3 spans 14 residues. CDR1 and CDR2 from the germline V gene are MNHEY and SMNVEV (reference sequence). In DNA form, the CDR3 reads TGTGCCAGCAGTCCCGAGAGCTCCTACAATGAGCAGTTCTTC. Protein: CASSPESSYNEQFF.

The gene calls are TRBV28 and TRBJ2-1; 8 bases line up with TRBD2. After removal of 2 bases from V and 6 bases from J, the junction contained 6 bases not matched to a gene. Per germline, CDR1 MDHEN and CDR2 SYDVKM. This CDR3 spans 15 amino acids. This CDR3 reads CASSLLIAGLNEQFF. The CDR3 DNA is TGTGCCAGCAGTTTACTGATAGCGGGACTCAATGAGCAGTTCTTC.

This rearrangement joins TRBV6-2 or TRBV6-3 to TRBJ2-1, with TRBD1 as a possible D gene (6 bases). V was cut by 0 bases and J by 8 bases, with 8 bases left in between. Germline V lookup: CDR1 MNHEY, CDR2 SVGEGT. CDR3 length: 13 amino acids. The chain's CDR3 is CASSYSDSHEQFF. The CDR3 bases are TGTGCCAGCAGTTACTCGGACAGCCATGAGCAGTTCTTC.

This sequence joins TRBV25-1 and TRBJ1-2; D not resolved. Trimming pared 5 bases from V and 2 bases from J, leaving 12 bases between. There are 14 residues in the CDR3. From germline, CDR1 is MGHDK and CDR2 SYGVNS. The CDR3 nucleotides are TGTGCCAGCAGTACATCGAGAGGGAACTATGGCTACACCTTC. It is translated as CASSTSRGNYGYTF.

This chain joins TRBV5-4 and TRBJ2-7; tentative D call: TRBD1 (6 bases). V lost 2 bases and J 0 bases, leaving 12 bases between the germline ends. CDR1 is SGHNT, CDR2 YYREEE, per germline (reference sequence). CDR3 size: 15 residues. In nucleotides, the CDR3 is TGTGCCAGCAGCTTCGGGGTGGGGGCCTCCTACGAGCAGTACTTC. This encodes CASSFGVGASYEQYF.

The chain uses TRBV3-1 (or the pseudogene TRBV3-2) and TRBJ2-3, with 8 bases identical to TRBD2. Trimming at V came to 5 bases and at J to 2 bases, leaving 3 bases not matched to a gene. Per germline, CDR1 LGHDT and CDR2 YNNKEL (reference sequence). CDR3 length: 14 residues. This CDR3 reads CASSSGLDTDTQYF. CDR3 bases: TGTGCCAGCAGCTCGGGACTAGACACAGATACGCAGTATTTT.

The chain couples TRBV18 to TRBJ2-5; TRBD1 might be the D (6 bases). V was pared by 6 bases and J by 4 bases, with 15 bases between. CDR1 is KGHSH and CDR2 is LQKENI in the germline V gene. This CDR3 has 14 residues. The CDR3 nucleotides are TGTGCCAGCTCGGTCTCTGGGGGCGGAGAGACCCAGTACTTC. As protein: CASSVSGGGETQYF.

The rearrangement joins TRBV5-8 to TRBJ2-1; TRBD2 matches 7 bases. V was clipped by 0 bases and J by 2 bases; unmatched bases: 2. This CDR3 is built from 15 residues. Looked up from germline, CDR1 is SGHTS and CDR2 is YDEGEE. CDR3 residues: CASSLGGSPYNEQFF. CDR3 nucleotides: TGTGCCAGCAGCTTGGGCGGGAGTCCCTACAATGAGCAGTTCTTC.

This chain joins TRBV27 and TRBJ1-4, with TRBD1 matching 9 bases. The V and J ends lost 6 bases and 8 bases, in that order; junction bases with no gene match: 7. The germline CDR1 and CDR2 sequences are MNHEY and SMNVEV (reference sequence). The CDR3 runs 14 residues. The CDR3 protein is CASSNRGLGEKLFF. CDR3 bases: TGTGCCAGCAGCAACAGGGGGCTGGGAGAAAAACTGTTTTTT.

The rearrangement links TRBV27 to TRBJ2-1, with 13 bases lining up with TRBD2. CDR3 size: 16 residues. The germline V gene encodes CDR1 MNHEY and CDR2 SMNVEV (reference sequence). The junction had 10 bases not matched to a gene; V was cut back by 4 bases and J by 10 bases. CDR3 nucleotides: TGTGCCAGCAGTTCCACCGGGACTAGCGGGAAGAGGGAGCAGTTCTTC. Protein product: CASSSTGTSGKREQFF.

The V gene is TRBV28, the J gene TRBJ2-7, with D perhaps TRBD2 (5 bases). The CDR3 is 12 amino acids. Germline V gives CDR1 MDHEN, CDR2 SYDVKM. The V and J ends lost 6 bases and 4 bases respectively, with 10 bases between them. As DNA, the CDR3 is TGTGCCAGCAGCACTAGAAGGTACGAGCAGTACTTC. It codes for CASSTRRYEQYF.

The chain combines TRBV5-8 with TRBJ2-3; 9 nucleotides match TRBD2. The V gene's germline CDR1 is SGHTS and CDR2 YDEGEE. J gave up 4 bases and V 0 bases, and 3 bases lay outside the gene matches. The CDR3 has 15 amino acids. CDR3 in amino acids: CASSLGTSAADTQYF. The CDR3 nucleotides are TGTGCCAGCAGCTTGGGGACTAGCGCAGCAGATACGCAGTATTTT.